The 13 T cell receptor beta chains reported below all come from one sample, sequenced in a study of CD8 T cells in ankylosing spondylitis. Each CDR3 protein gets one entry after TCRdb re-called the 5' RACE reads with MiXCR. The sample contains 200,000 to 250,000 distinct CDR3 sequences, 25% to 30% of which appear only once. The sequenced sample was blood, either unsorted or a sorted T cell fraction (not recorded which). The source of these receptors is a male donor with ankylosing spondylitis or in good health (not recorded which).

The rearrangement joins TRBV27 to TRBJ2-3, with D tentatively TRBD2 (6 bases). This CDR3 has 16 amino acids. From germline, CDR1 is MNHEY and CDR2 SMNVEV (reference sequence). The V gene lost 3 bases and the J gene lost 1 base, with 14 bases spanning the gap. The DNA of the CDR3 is TGTGCCAGCAGTTTGTTTAGCGGAGGGGGCACAGATACGCAGTATTTT. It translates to CASSLFSGGGTDTQYF.

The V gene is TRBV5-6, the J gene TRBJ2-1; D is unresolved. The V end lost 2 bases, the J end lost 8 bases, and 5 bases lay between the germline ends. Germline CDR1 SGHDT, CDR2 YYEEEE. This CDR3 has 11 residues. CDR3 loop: CASSFEDEQFF. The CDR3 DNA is TGTGCCAGCAGCTTTGAGGATGAGCAGTTCTTC.

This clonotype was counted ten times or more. The CDR3 DNA reads TGCGCCAGCAGCCAGGGACAGACCGCCGGGGAGCAGTTCTTC. As protein: CASSQGQTAGEQFF. The chain recombines TRBV5-1 with TRBJ2-1, with TRBD1 matching 7 bases. Germline assignment: CDR1 SGHRS and CDR2 YFSETQ. The CDR3 is 14 residues long. J gave up 10 bases and V 4 bases, and 11 bases lay outside the gene matches.

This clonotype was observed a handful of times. CDR3 in DNA: TGCAGTGCTAGGACTAGCGCCGGAGATACGCAGTATTTT. Amino acid sequence: CSARTSAGDTQYF. The chain links TRBV20-1 to TRBJ2-3, with TRBD2 identical over 8 bases. CDR3 length equals 13 residues. Germline CDR1 DFQATT, CDR2 SNEGSKA (reference sequence). V gave up 3 bases and J gave up 5 bases; unmatched junction bases: 4.

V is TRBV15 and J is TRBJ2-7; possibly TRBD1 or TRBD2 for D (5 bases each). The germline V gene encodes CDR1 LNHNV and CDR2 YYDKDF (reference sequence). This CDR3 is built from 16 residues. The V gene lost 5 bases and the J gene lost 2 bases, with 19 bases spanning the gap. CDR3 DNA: TGTGCCACCAGCGGGTCCGGGACGTATCTAACCTACGAGCAGTACTTC. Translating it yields CATSGSGTYLTYEQYF.

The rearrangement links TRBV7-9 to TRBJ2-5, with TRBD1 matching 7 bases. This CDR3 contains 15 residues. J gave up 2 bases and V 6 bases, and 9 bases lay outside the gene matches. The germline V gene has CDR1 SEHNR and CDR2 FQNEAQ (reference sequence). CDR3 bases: TGTGCCAGCAGTGAAGGACAGGCGAGTCAAGAGACCCAGTACTTC. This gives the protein CASSEGQASQETQYF.

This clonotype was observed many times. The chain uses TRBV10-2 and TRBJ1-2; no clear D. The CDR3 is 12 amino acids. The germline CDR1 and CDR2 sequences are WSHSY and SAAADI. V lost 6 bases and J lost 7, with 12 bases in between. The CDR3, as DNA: TGCGCCAGCAGAGACGGCGATGCTGGCTACACCTTC. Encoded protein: CASRDGDAGYTF.

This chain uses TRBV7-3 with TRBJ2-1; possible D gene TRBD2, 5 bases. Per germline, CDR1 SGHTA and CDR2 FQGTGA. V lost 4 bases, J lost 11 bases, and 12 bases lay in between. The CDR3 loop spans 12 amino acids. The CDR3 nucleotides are TGTGCCAGCAGCTCAGCTACGGGAAAGCAGTTCTTC. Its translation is CASSSATGKQFF.

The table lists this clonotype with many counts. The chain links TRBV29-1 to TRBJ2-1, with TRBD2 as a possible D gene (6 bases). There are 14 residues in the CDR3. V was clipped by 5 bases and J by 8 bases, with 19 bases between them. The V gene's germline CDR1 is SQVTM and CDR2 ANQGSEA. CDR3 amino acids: CSVKGGRDVDEQFF. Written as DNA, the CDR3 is TGCAGCGTTAAGGGTGGGCGGGATGTGGATGAGCAGTTCTTC.

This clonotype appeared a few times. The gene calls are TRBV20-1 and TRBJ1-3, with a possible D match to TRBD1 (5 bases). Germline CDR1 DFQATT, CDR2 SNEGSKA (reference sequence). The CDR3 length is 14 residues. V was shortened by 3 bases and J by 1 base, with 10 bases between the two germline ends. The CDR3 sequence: CSASRGESGNTIYF. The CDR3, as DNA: TGCAGTGCTAGTCGAGGGGAGTCTGGAAACACCATATATTTT.

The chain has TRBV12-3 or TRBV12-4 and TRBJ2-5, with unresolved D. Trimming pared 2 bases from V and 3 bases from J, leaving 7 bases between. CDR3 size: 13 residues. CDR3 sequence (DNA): TGTGCCAGCAGTTTATACAGCAAAGAGACCCAGTACTTC. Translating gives CASSLYSKETQYF.

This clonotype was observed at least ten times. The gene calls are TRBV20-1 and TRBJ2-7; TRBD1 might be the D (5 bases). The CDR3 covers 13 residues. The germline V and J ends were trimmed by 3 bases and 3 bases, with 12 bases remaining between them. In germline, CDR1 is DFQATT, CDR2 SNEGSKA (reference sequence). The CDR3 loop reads CSASARGHYEQYF. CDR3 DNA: TGCAGTGCTAGCGCTAGGGGCCACTACGAGCAGTACTTC.

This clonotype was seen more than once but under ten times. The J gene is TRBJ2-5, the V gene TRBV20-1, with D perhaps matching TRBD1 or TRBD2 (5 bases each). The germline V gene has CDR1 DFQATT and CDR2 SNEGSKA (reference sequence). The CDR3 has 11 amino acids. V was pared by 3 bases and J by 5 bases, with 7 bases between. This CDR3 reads CSASGTETQYF. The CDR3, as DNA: TGCAGTGCTAGCGGGACGGAGACCCAGTACTTC.